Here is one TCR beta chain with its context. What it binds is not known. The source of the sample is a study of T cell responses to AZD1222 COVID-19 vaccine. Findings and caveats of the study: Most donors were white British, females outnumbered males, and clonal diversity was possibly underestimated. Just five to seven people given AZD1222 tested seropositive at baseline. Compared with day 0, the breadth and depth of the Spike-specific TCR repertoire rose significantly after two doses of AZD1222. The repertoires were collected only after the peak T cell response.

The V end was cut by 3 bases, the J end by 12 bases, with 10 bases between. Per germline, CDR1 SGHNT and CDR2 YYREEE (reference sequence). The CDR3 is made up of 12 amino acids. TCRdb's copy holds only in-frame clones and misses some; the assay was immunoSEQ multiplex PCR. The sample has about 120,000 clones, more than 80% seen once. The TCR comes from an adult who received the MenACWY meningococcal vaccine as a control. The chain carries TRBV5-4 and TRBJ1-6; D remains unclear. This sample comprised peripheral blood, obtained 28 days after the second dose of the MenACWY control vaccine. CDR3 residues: CASSSSPGPLHF. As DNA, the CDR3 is TGTGCCAGCAGCTCCAGTCCTGGACCCCTCCACTTT.